A selection of T cell receptor beta chains follows, all from one sample in a study of CD8 T cells in Susac syndrome. TCRdb called the immunoSEQ multiplex PCR reads again in MiXCR, with one record for every CDR3 protein. In the table there are about 120,000 distinct CDR3 sequences, 85% to 95% of which are singletons. The sequencing input was CD4+ T cells from PBMCs. These receptors all stem from a human donor with multiple sclerosis. Each CDR3 is given without its conserved first and last residue. The D gene is left open where the match is weak.

CDR3 length	V gene	J gene	D gene	CDR3 protein
11	TRBV20-1	TRBJ1-2	.	SSRRVENYGYT
11	TRBV6-5	TRBJ1-1	TRBD1	ASRRTGDTEAF
14	TRBV7-8	TRBJ2-7	TRBD1	ASSSRQGNLPYEQY
9	TRBV12-3/TRBV12-4	TRBJ1-1	.	ASGFGAEAF
14	TRBV29-1	TRBJ2-7	.	SVQTAGPNYRYEQY
10	TRBV28	TRBJ1-2	.	ASGTPSFGYT
13	TRBV3-1	TRBJ2-5	TRBD1	ASSQGGQGGETQY
12	TRBV7-2	TRBJ2-7	TRBD1	ASSRNLDRGEQY
12	TRBV25-1	TRBJ2-2	.	ASSGQENTGELF
11	TRBV5-1	TRBJ2-1	TRBD1	ASSRGQYNEQF
14	TRBV7-9	TRBJ1-1	.	ASSPSLGGVDTEAF
11	TRBV29-1	TRBJ1-1	.	SALGTPNTEAF
12	TRBV12-3/TRBV12-4	TRBJ2-7	TRBD1	ASSLVDRAYEQY
15	TRBV29-1	TRBJ2-1	.	SALSGGGLSPYNEQF
12	TRBV9	TRBJ1-2	.	ASSVGVDSYGYT
11	TRBV3-1	TRBJ1-1	.	ASSQDLRREAF
11	TRBV28	TRBJ1-4	.	ASLWSVGEKLF
13	TRBV30	TRBJ1-2	TRBD1	AWSEDTTGGAGYT
11	TRBV29-1	TRBJ1-1	TRBD1	SAQGARNTEAF
12	TRBV20-1	TRBJ1-6	.	SASVGSRNSPLH
11	TRBV5-6	TRBJ2-1	.	ASYKQGLFEQF
9	TRBV12-3/TRBV12-4	TRBJ2-7	.	ASSRAYEQY
13	TRBV19	TRBJ2-1	TRBD2	ASSNPSGGRNEQF
12	TRBV6-2/TRBV6-3	TRBJ1-1	.	ASSNVAQNTEAF
13	TRBV7-3	TRBJ2-3	.	ASSFGRVSTDTQY
10	TRBV10-3	TRBJ2-7	.	AITGSGHEQY
11	TRBV12-3/TRBV12-4	TRBJ2-7	.	ASSLRGSGEQY